These 25 T cell receptor beta chains originate from one sample sequenced in a study of control samples from healthy donors and cancer patients. The table came from immunoSEQ multiplex PCR; TCRdb's copy has only in-frame clones and leaves some out. Of 150,000 to 200,000 clones detected, around 90% appear once; the ten largest clones hold around 1.5%. Material: blood. Every receptor here comes from a woman between 50 and 59 years old in good health.

This clone was recorded once. The chain combines TRBV7-2 with TRBJ1-6; D might be TRBD1 (6 bases). The germline V gene encodes CDR1 SGHTA and CDR2 FQGNSA. With 9 bases removed from V and 6 bases from J, the gap between germline ends came to 12 bases. CDR3 length: 13 amino acids. The CDR3 sequence is CASGQQANSPLHF. The CDR3 region has the DNA TGTGCCAGTGGACAGCAAGCTAATTCACCCCTCCACTTT.

CDR3: CASSLGTWTTDTQYF. CDR3 DNA: TGTGCCAGCAGCTTAGGGACCTGGACCACAGATACGCAGTATTTT. The V call is TRBV7-8, the J call TRBJ2-3; unclear D gene. In germline, CDR1 is SGHVS, CDR2 FQNEAQ. This CDR3 is built from 15 residues. Trimming took off 1 base at V and 2 bases at J, with 10 bases between the two ends.

The chain links TRBV6-5 to TRBJ1-4; 10 bases map to TRBD1. The CDR3 contains 16 residues. V lost 4 bases to trimming and J lost 8 bases; unmatched junction nucleotides: 10. From germline, CDR1 is MNHEY and CDR2 SVGAGI. Here the CDR3 reads CASSSDRQGAREKLFF. The CDR3 region has the DNA TGTGCCAGCAGTTCCGACCGACAGGGGGCGAGGGAAAAACTGTTTTTT.

The rearrangement joins TRBV7-9 to TRBJ2-5; either TRBD1 or TRBD2 may fit D (5 bases each). Trimming shortened V by 5 bases and J by 6 bases, and 22 bases separated the two germline ends. The germline CDR1 and CDR2 sequences are SEHNR and FQNEAQ (reference sequence). This CDR3 has 16 amino acids. The CDR3 DNA is TGTGCCAGCAGCCCCAACGGGGCCTTAGCGATTCAGACCCAGTACTTC. This encodes CASSPNGALAIQTQYF.

V is TRBV6-5 and J is TRBJ1-2; TRBD1 aligns across 11 bases. The CDR3 runs 14 residues. V shed 6 bases and J 4 bases; nucleotides not matched to a gene: 4. The germline CDR1 and CDR2 sequences are MNHEY and SVGAGI. Here the CDR3 DNA reads TGTGCCAGCAGCCGGACAGGGGGCGGCTATGGCTACACCTTC. Amino acid sequence: CASSRTGGGYGYTF.

The V call is TRBV18, the J call TRBJ2-1; D not resolved. The V gene's germline CDR1 is KGHSH and CDR2 LQKENI. The CDR3 is 11 amino acids. V was clipped by 4 bases and J by 5 bases, with 3 bases between them. This CDR3 is CASSLDNEQFF. In DNA, the CDR3 is TGTGCCAGCTCACTAGACAATGAGCAGTTCTTC.

The chain uses TRBV5-1 and TRBJ2-5; 9 bases align to TRBD1. This CDR3 spans 16 amino acids. In germline, CDR1 is SGHRS, CDR2 YFSETQ. V lost 1 base, J lost 2 bases, and 6 bases stayed unmatched. CDR3 protein: CASSLLGQGIQETQYF. The CDR3, as DNA: TGCGCCAGCAGCTTGTTGGGACAGGGCATACAAGAGACCCAGTACTTC.

The rearrangement uses TRBV10-3 and TRBJ1-2; the match to TRBD1 covers 10 bases. V trimming: 0 bases; J trimming: 1 base; junction bases outside the gene matches: 8. Germline CDR1 reads ENHRY; CDR2 reads SYGVKD. The CDR3 runs to 18 residues. The DNA of the CDR3 is TGTGCCATCAGTGAGTCATTGGGACAGGGGCCGAATAACTATGGCTACACCTTC. Translated: CAISESLGQGPNNYGYTF.

This chain uses TRBV11-2 with TRBJ2-4, with D unresolved. The length of the CDR3 is 17 residues. The V end was cut by 0 bases, the J end by 2 bases, with 14 bases between. Germline CDR1 and CDR2: SGHAT and FQNNGV. The CDR3 protein is CASSLEPGSPSKNIQYF. CDR3 DNA: TGTGCCAGCAGCTTAGAGCCCGGGTCGCCGTCCAAAAACATTCAGTACTTC.

The CDR3 region has the DNA TGTGCCAGCAGCTTGGGGGCGCGTTCTGGAAACACCATATATTTT. This codes for CASSLGARSGNTIYF. The gene calls are TRBV5-6 and TRBJ1-3; D is undetermined. This CDR3 comprises 15 residues. Germline loops: CDR1 SGHDT, CDR2 YYEEEE. Deletions cut 0 bases from V and 1 base from J, with 8 bases between.

This chain joins TRBV3-1 (or the pseudogene TRBV3-2) and TRBJ2-2; 8 bases align to TRBD2. J was trimmed by 3 bases and V by 4 bases; bases with no gene match: 7. Per germline, CDR1 LGHDT and CDR2 YNNKEL (reference sequence). The CDR3 runs 16 residues. The CDR3 loop is CASSPRGGAYTGELFF. The CDR3, as DNA: TGTGCCAGCAGCCCCCGGGGGGGGGCATACACCGGGGAGCTGTTTTTT.

CDR3 nucleotides: TGTGCCACCAGTGATCCGCTGGCTAAACAGGGAAACACCGGGGAGCTGTTTTTT. This translates into CATSDPLAKQGNTGELFF. V usage is TRBV24-1 and J usage is TRBJ2-2; D is possibly TRBD1 (6 bases). V lost 3 bases to trimming and J lost 2 bases, with 18 bases between them. Germline CDR1 is KGHDR and CDR2 is SFDVKD. There are 18 residues in the CDR3.

The chain couples TRBV18 to TRBJ2-7; no reliable D call. Trimming pared 2 bases from V and 0 bases from J, leaving 5 bases between. Germline values: CDR1 KGHSH, CDR2 LQKENI. The CDR3 runs to 13 residues. As DNA, the CDR3 is TGTGCCAGCTCACCAGGGTCCTCCTACGAGCAGTACTTC. Protein product: CASSPGSSYEQYF.

The chain combines TRBV20-1 with TRBJ1-1; unclear D gene. This CDR3 comprises 11 residues. Germline V gene sequence: CDR1 DFQATT, CDR2 SNEGSKA (reference sequence). In DNA, the CDR3 is TGCAGGGGCAGCTCGAACACTGAAGCTTTCTTT. Its protein product is CRGSSNTEAFF.

The chain employs TRBV12-5 and TRBJ1-3; D remains unclear. CDR3 length equals 15 residues. Germline V gene sequence: CDR1 LGHNT, CDR2 FRNRAP. Trimming pared 6 bases from V and 2 bases from J, leaving 14 bases between. The CDR3 loop reads CASGVGGLAGNTIYF. CDR3 bases: TGTGCTAGTGGGGTGGGAGGGCTGGCTGGAAACACCATATATTTT.

V and J are TRBV19 and TRBJ2-3; unclear D gene. This CDR3 comprises 12 residues. The V gene's germline CDR1 is LNHDA and CDR2 SQIVND (reference sequence). V gave up 5 bases and J gave up 6 bases, with 9 bases separating them. The CDR3 DNA reads as TGTGCCAGTAGTCCCGCCTGGGATACGCAGTATTTT. Protein sequence: CASSPAWDTQYF.

V is TRBV12-3 or TRBV12-4 and J is TRBJ1-5; the D is unclear. V was shortened by 6 bases and J by 2 bases, with 5 bases between the two germline ends. The CDR3 spans 12 residues. CDR3 loop: CASRVGNQPQHF. For the CDR3, the DNA is TGTGCCAGCAGGGTAGGCAATCAGCCCCAGCATTTT.

The V and J genes are TRBV7-3 and TRBJ2-5, with 9 bases matching TRBD1. In germline, CDR1 is SGHTA, CDR2 FQGTGA. This CDR3 comprises 14 residues. V shed 4 bases and J 4 bases; nucleotides not matched to a gene: 4. The CDR3 spells CASSSQGAAETQYF. CDR3 nucleotides: TGTGCCAGCAGCTCACAGGGGGCCGCAGAGACCCAGTACTTC.

A single count supports this clone. This chain uses TRBV6-4 with TRBJ2-3; a possible D gene is TRBD2 (6 bases). The V end lost 4 bases, the J end lost 4 bases, and 12 bases lay between the germline ends. The germline CDR1 and CDR2 sequences are MRHNA and SNTAGT. The CDR3 has 14 residues. The CDR3 loop reads CASSASGVSDTQYF. The CDR3 nucleotides read TGTGCCAGCAGTGCCTCGGGGGTTTCAGATACGCAGTATTTT.

V usage is TRBV18 and J usage is TRBJ2-1, with TRBD2 matching over 8 bases. V trimming: 3 bases; J trimming: 5 bases; junction bases outside the gene matches: 9. The CDR3 has 16 amino acids. The V gene's germline CDR1 is KGHSH and CDR2 LQKENI. The CDR3 DNA sequence: TGTGCCAGCTCACCGTCTAGCGGGCGGTCTGACAATGAGCAGTTCTTC. Amino acids: CASSPSSGRSDNEQFF. The variable domain in full, completed from reference TRBV18 and TRBJ2-1, reads NAGVMQNPRHLVRRRGQEARLRCSPMKGHSHVYWYRQLPEEGLKFMVYLQKENIIDESGMPKERFSAEFPKEGPSILRIQQVVRGDSAAYFCASSPSSGRSDNEQFFGPGTRLTVL.

The chain carries TRBV6-5 and TRBJ1-2; 8 nucleotides match TRBD1. This CDR3 comprises 13 residues. V lost 8 bases and J lost 4; bases outside the gene matches: 6. Germline V gene data show CDR1 as MNHEY and CDR2 as SVGAGI. CDR3: CASRGQGAYGYTF. CDR3 sequence (DNA): TGTGCCAGCCGAGGACAGGGAGCCTATGGCTACACCTTC.

The chain combines TRBV6-1 with TRBJ1-4; possibly TRBD1 for D (6 bases). Germline CDR1 is MNHNS and CDR2 is SASEGT. V was cut by 0 bases and J by 4 bases, with 21 bases left in between. This CDR3 has 19 residues. CDR3 residues: CASSEAQYLQGLGNEKLFF. As DNA, the CDR3 is TGTGCCAGCAGTGAAGCGCAATACCTACAGGGCCTAGGTAATGAAAAACTGTTTTTT.

The chain has TRBV4-1 and TRBJ2-5, with D perhaps assigned TRBD1 or TRBD2 (5 bases each). The CDR3 totals 11 residues. Germline V gene lookup returns CDR1 MGHRA and CDR2 YSYEKL. CDR3 protein: CVIGAGETQYF. CDR3 DNA: TGCGTCATCGGGGCGGGAGAGACCCAGTACTTC.

The sample holds one count of this clone. This chain joins TRBV24-1 and TRBJ2-1; either TRBD1 or TRBD2 may fit D (6 bases each). Looked up from germline, CDR1 is KGHDR and CDR2 is SFDVKD. The CDR3 sequence is 16 residues long. The V end was cut by 6 bases, the J end by 7 bases, with 21 bases between. The CDR3 DNA sequence: TGTGCCACCAGTCCTAGGTGGGGGGCAGGTTGGAATGAGCAGTTCTTC. This gives the protein CATSPRWGAGWNEQFF.

This rearrangement joins TRBV30 to TRBJ1-5; D remains unclear. Germline V lookup: CDR1 GTSNPN, CDR2 SVGIG (reference sequence). V lost 0 bases and J 2 bases, leaving 8 bases between the germline ends. CDR3 length: 14 amino acids. CDR3 protein: CAWSVRRRNQPQHF. DNA for the CDR3: TGTGCCTGGAGTGTACGCAGACGCAATCAGCCCCAGCATTTT.